This T cell receptor (beta chain) stems from a study of T cell responses to AZD1222 COVID-19 vaccine. Study-wide results and limits: No day 14 peak samples; only post-peak repertoires were characterized.

Method: immunoSEQ multiplex PCR; TCRdb's copy keeps in-frame clones and lacks some. The sample yields some 140,000 clones, roughly nine tenths seen once. This clone was seen once. The antigen is undetermined. V shed 4 bases, J shed 4 bases, and the junction held 7 bases outside the gene matches. Germline V gene lookup returns CDR1 LNHDA and CDR2 SQIVND (reference sequence). The CDR3 is 15 amino acids. The rearrangement uses TRBV19 and TRBJ2-3, with TRBD2 matching 8 bases. The sequencing here drew on peripheral blood, taken on day 0 of AZD1222 vaccination. The clonotype originates from an adult in good health. CDR3 nucleotide sequence: TGTGCCAGTAGTAAGGTAGCGGGAATTCCAGATACGCAGTATTTT. Its protein product is CASSKVAGIPDTQYF.